The 14 T cell receptor beta chains below come from one sample, sequenced in a study of blood T cells in healthy people across ages. Through a sample-barcoded 5' primer and a J-beta primer mix, a second PCR was run for roughly 6 to 11 cycles. One entry per CDR3 protein results from TCRdb running MiXCR on the 5' RACE reads. The table records 1.5 million to 2 million distinct CDR3 sequences, approximately 28% of them present only once. The specimen sequenced was blood. All receptors come from a woman between 25 and 40 years old in good health.

This sequence joins TRBV6-5 and TRBJ2-7, with a possible D match to TRBD2 (5 bases). V lost 7 bases and J 4 bases, leaving 14 bases between the germline ends. The CDR3 totals 13 residues. Looked up from germline, CDR1 is MNHEY and CDR2 is SVGAGI. This chain's CDR3 is CASIDEERYEQYF. The CDR3 nucleotides are TGTGCCAGCATCGACGAGGAGCGGTACGAGCAGTACTTC.

The genes are TRBV7-2 and TRBJ2-5; TRBD1 agrees at 12 bases. V trimming: 5 bases; J trimming: 13 bases; junction bases outside the gene matches: 17. Germline V gene lookup returns CDR1 SGHTA and CDR2 FQGNSA. The CDR3 is 16 residues long. Written as DNA, the CDR3 is TGTGCCAGCAGCCCTGGGACAGGGGGCTTTAAGGAGACACGGTACTTC. Amino acids: CASSPGTGGFKETRYF.

V is TRBV20-1 and J is TRBJ1-2; unclear D gene. The CDR3 extends over 13 amino acids. Germline assignment: CDR1 DFQATT and CDR2 SNEGSKA (reference sequence). V dropped 3 bases and J dropped 11 bases, with 19 bases sitting between them. CDR3: CSARAPDGKRYTF. In DNA form, the CDR3 reads TGCAGTGCTAGGGCCCCTGACGGGAAGCGTTACACCTTC.

Concerning this clonotype: A read error may explain this, as a much larger clone is one base away. The rearrangement links TRBV7-2 to TRBJ2-4, with D possibly matching TRBD2 (7 bases). The CDR3 has 14 amino acids. The V and J ends lost 2 bases and 13 bases respectively, with 18 bases between them. Germline values: CDR1 SGHTA, CDR2 FQGNSA. The CDR3 protein is CASSLIRGGNEQYF. The CDR3 nucleotides are TGTGCCAGCAGCTTAATTAGGGGGGGCAATGAGCAGTACTTC.

This rearrangement joins TRBV12-5 to TRBJ2-1; D call uncertain. The CDR3 runs 14 residues. Germline CDR1 and CDR2: LGHNT and FRNRAP. V lost 4 bases and J 5 bases, leaving 12 bases between the germline ends. The CDR3 reads CASGSPTVNNEQFF. CDR3 nucleotide sequence: TGTGCTAGTGGTTCCCCGACTGTAAACAATGAGCAGTTCTTC.

This clonotype was picked up a small number of times. This chain uses TRBV9 with TRBJ2-1; D perhaps matches TRBD1 (5 bases). V was shortened by 4 bases and J by 4 bases, with 18 bases between the two germline ends. Germline loops: CDR1 SGDLS, CDR2 YYNGEE. The CDR3 extends over 16 amino acids. The CDR3 is CASSSLAGLGYNEQFF. In DNA form, the CDR3 reads TGTGCCAGCAGCTCCCTGGCAGGGCTGGGGTACAATGAGCAGTTCTTC.

There are a few counts of this clonotype. This chain links TRBV12-3 or TRBV12-4 with TRBJ2-3, with unresolved D. Trimming took off 0 bases at V and 4 bases at J, with 8 bases between the two ends. This CDR3 region has 14 residues. Here the CDR3 DNA reads TGTGCCAGCAGTTTAGCGCTTTCGGCAGATACGCAGTATTTT. It yields the protein CASSLALSADTQYF.

This clonotype was detected a few times. Since a much larger clone is just one base distant, this may be a read error. This chain links TRBV5-1 with TRBJ2-5; 7 positions agree with TRBD1. The CDR3 consists of 14 residues. Germline values: CDR1 SGHRS, CDR2 YFSETQ. CDR3 sequence: CASSDGQVQDTQYF. In DNA, the CDR3 is TGCGCCAGCAGCGATGGACAGGTCCAAGACACCCAGTACTTC.

This clonotype was detected ten times or more. The chain employs TRBV20-1 and TRBJ2-7; TRBD1 matches at 7 bases. Trimming removed 3 bases from V and 3 bases from J; junction bases left unmatched: 5. The CDR3 totals 13 residues. Germline values: CDR1 DFQATT, CDR2 SNEGSKA (reference sequence). The CDR3 sequence: CSARGQIDYEQYF. The CDR3 DNA is TGCAGTGCTAGGGGACAGATAGACTACGAGCAGTACTTC.

The V call is TRBV3-1, the J call TRBJ2-1; D is unresolved. This CDR3 spans 13 amino acids. Germline V gene lookup returns CDR1 LGHDT and CDR2 YNNKEL (reference sequence). V lost 1 base and J lost 8, with 9 bases in between. The CDR3 reads CASSQGSWYEQFF. The CDR3 DNA sequence: TGTGCCAGCAGCCAAGGAAGCTGGTATGAGCAGTTCTTC.

The chain employs TRBV2 and TRBJ1-2, with a weak D call TRBD1 (6 bases). Germline assignment: CDR1 SNHLY and CDR2 FYNNEI. This CDR3 region has 12 residues. The DNA for the CDR3 is TGTGCAAGTTACAGGGTTAACTATGGCTACACCTTC. Translation gives CASYRVNYGYTF.

This clonotype has only a few counts. The V and J genes are TRBV6-2 or TRBV6-3 and TRBJ1-1, with D hard to call. The V and J ends lost 3 bases and 2 bases respectively, with 10 bases between them. In germline, CDR1 is MNHEY, CDR2 SVGEGT. The CDR3 contains 14 residues. The CDR3: CASSYVPDNTEAFF. The CDR3 DNA is TGTGCCAGCAGTTATGTGCCGGATAACACTGAAGCTTTCTTT.

A word on this clonotype: This may arise from a read error, as a much more abundant clone is one base away. This sequence joins TRBV7-2 and TRBJ2-4; TRBD2 matches at 13 bases. The DNA end lines up better with TRBJ2-5; the J call may be wrong. There are 16 residues in the CDR3. Germline assignment: CDR1 SGHTA and CDR2 FQGNSA. Here the CDR3 reads CASNLGGLAGSETQYF. In nucleotides, the CDR3 is TGTGCCAGCAACCTGGGGGGACTAGCGGGATCAGAGACCCAGTACTTC.

The chain combines TRBV12-3 or TRBV12-4 with TRBJ1-2; D not resolved. V was trimmed by 7 bases and J by 2 bases, leaving 11 bases between them. The CDR3 loop spans 13 amino acids. CDR3 protein: CASTWGGNYGYTF. The CDR3 DNA is TGTGCCAGCACCTGGGGTGGGAACTATGGCTACACCTTC.